This T cell receptor (beta chain) came from a study of blood T cells in healthy people across ages. With regard to this clonotype: The junction shows a germline mismatch at one end, possibly a read error.

Looked up from germline, CDR1 is LGHNA and CDR2 is YNFKEQ. The CDR3 has 14 residues. Combining a sample-barcoded 5' primer with a J-beta primer mix, a second PCR ran for roughly 6 to 11 cycles. TCRdb recomputed calls from the 5' RACE reads with MiXCR, one row per CDR3 protein. The sample shows 1,500,000 or so distinct CDR3 sequences, approximately 63% of them seen only once. This TCR came from a man between 18 and 29 years old in good health. The chain employs TRBV4-2 and TRBJ1-2; possible D gene TRBD1, 6 bases. Input material: blood. CDR3 residues: CASSPRDGGYGYAF. CDR3 nucleotide sequence: TGTGCCAGCAGCCCCCGGGACGGGGGCTATGGCTACGCCTTC.